The 30 T cell receptor beta chains listed next were all sequenced from one sample in a study of T cells in Graves' hyperthyroidism and ophthalmopathy. The CDR3 regions of TCR beta were amplified from RNA transcripts. First-round RT-PCR targeting the TCR CDR3 was performed with the HTBI primer set. One entry per CDR3 protein results from TCRdb running MiXCR on the multiplex PCR reads. Among some 580,000 distinct CDR3 sequences listed, roughly 15% were seen once. The specimen sequenced was blood. The receptors come from a woman between 40 and 55 years old with Graves' ophthalmopathy.

This clonotype was recorded at least ten times. V usage is TRBV30 and J usage is TRBJ2-7, with a tentative D call TRBD1 (5 bases). The CDR3 totals 14 residues. Germline CDR1 is GTSNPN and CDR2 is SVGIG (reference sequence). V dropped 0 bases and J dropped 0 bases, with 9 bases sitting between them. Written as DNA, the CDR3 is TGTGCCTGGAGTGTCCGCAGGGCCTCCTACGAGCAGTACTTC. This sequence encodes CAWSVRRASYEQYF. Drawing the rest from reference TRBV30 and TRBJ2-7, the complete variable domain is SQTIHQWPATLVQPVGSPLSLECTVEGTSNPNLYWYRQAAGRGLQLLFYSVGIGQISSEVPQNLSASRPQDRQFILSSKKLLLSDSGFYLCAWSVRRASYEQYFGPGTRLTVT.

This clonotype was observed a few times. The chain is built from TRBV6-1 and TRBJ1-6; 10 bases align to TRBD1. From germline, CDR1 is MNHNS and CDR2 SASEGT. There are 15 residues in the CDR3. V lost 5 bases and J lost 8; bases outside the gene matches: 6. The CDR3 nucleotides are TGTGCCAGCAGTTATTGGACAGGGGGGGATTCACCCCTCCACTTT. The encoded protein is CASSYWTGGDSPLHF.

This clonotype was detected ten times or more. V gene TRBV7-9 combines with J gene TRBJ2-5; weak D call: TRBD1 (5 bases). Per the germline V gene, CDR1 is SEHNR and CDR2 is FQNEAQ (reference sequence). Trimming removed 5 bases from V and 8 bases from J, with 18 bases in between. The CDR3 runs 14 residues. The CDR3 sequence: CASSPRYGRVTQYF. The CDR3 DNA is TGTGCCAGCAGCCCGCGTTACGGCAGGGTAACCCAGTACTTC. The whole variable domain, remainder taken from reference TRBV7-9 and TRBJ2-5, is DTGVSQNPRHKITKRGQNVTFRCDPISEHNRLYWYRQTLGQGPEFLTYFQNEAQLEKSRLLSDRFSAERPKGSFSTLEIQRTEQGDSAMYLCASSPRYGRVTQYFGPGTRLLVL.

The chain is built from TRBV5-1 and TRBJ1-1; 8 nucleotides agree with TRBD1. The CDR3 covers 20 residues. Germline V gives CDR1 SGHRS, CDR2 YFSETQ. Trimming removed 5 bases from V and 0 bases from J; junction bases left unmatched: 21. The CDR3 sequence is CASRTRDRPPHGVMNTEAFF. CDR3 in DNA: TGCGCCAGCAGAACCCGGGACAGGCCTCCTCATGGGGTAATGAACACTGAAGCTTTCTTT.

The chain has TRBV7-3 and TRBJ1-1, with D possibly being TRBD1 (6 bases). The CDR3 loop spans 15 amino acids. V lost 5 bases and J 3 bases, leaving 16 bases between the germline ends. Per the germline V gene, CDR1 is SGHTA and CDR2 is FQGTGA. The CDR3 coding sequence is TGTGCCAGCAGCCAGGGTGGGGGCGGTGACACTGAAGCTTTCTTT. Translating gives CASSQGGGGDTEAFF.

This clonotype showed up just a few times. The V gene is TRBV5-1, the J gene TRBJ2-7, with 8 bases matching TRBD1. The trim removed 0 bases at V and 6 bases at J, leaving 5 bases unmatched. CDR1 is SGHRS, CDR2 YFSETQ, per germline. The CDR3 has 14 residues. The CDR3 DNA reads TGCGCCAGCAGCTTGGTATCAGGGGGCACCGAGCAGTACTTC. Translating gives CASSLVSGGTEQYF.

This clonotype was recorded many times. This rearrangement joins TRBV18 to TRBJ1-6; D might be TRBD1 (6 bases). The CDR3 length is 14 residues. The V end lost 4 bases, the J end lost 7 bases, and 11 bases lay between the germline ends. Germline CDR1 KGHSH, CDR2 LQKENI. CDR3 nucleotides: TGTGCCAGCTCACAAGAAACAGGGAATTCACCCCTCCACTTT. It specifies CASSQETGNSPLHF. Filled out from reference TRBV18 and TRBJ1-6, the complete variable domain reads NAGVMQNPRHLVRRRGQEARLRCSPMKGHSHVYWYRQLPEEGLKFMVYLQKENIIDESGMPKERFSAEFPKEGPSILRIQQVVRGDSAAYFCASSQETGNSPLHFGNGTRLTVT.

In this sample, this clonotype turned up many times. The rearrangement links TRBV6-2 or TRBV6-3 to TRBJ1-2, with 7 bases matching TRBD1. This CDR3 has 14 residues. V was pared by 8 bases and J by 4 bases, with 10 bases of the junction left unmatched. Germline V lookup: CDR1 MNHEY, CDR2 SVGEGT. CDR3 nucleotides: TGTGCCAGCCGCCGGGACAGCGGTTTCTATGGCTACACCTTC. This encodes CASRRDSGFYGYTF.

This clonotype has ten or more counts. This chain connects TRBV7-2 to TRBJ2-3, with D hard to call. Germline V gives CDR1 SGHTA, CDR2 FQGNSA. CDR3 length: 13 amino acids. V was clipped by 5 bases and J by 2 bases, with 8 bases between them. In nucleotides, the CDR3 is TGTGCCAGCAGCCACGGCAACACAGATACGCAGTATTTT. Translating gives CASSHGNTDTQYF.

This clonotype was seen many times. The chain uses TRBV20-1 and TRBJ2-3; TRBD1 matches at 10 bases. From germline, CDR1 is DFQATT and CDR2 SNEGSKA (reference sequence). V shed 6 bases and J 0 bases; nucleotides not matched to a gene: 18. The CDR3 is 19 amino acids. In nucleotides, the CDR3 is TGCAGTGCCACCACGACAGGGGGCTTTTACTCCACTAGCACAGATACGCAGTATTTT. It specifies CSATTTGGFYSTSTDTQYF.

This clonotype was observed a few times. This chain links TRBV5-1 with TRBJ2-1; D is perhaps TRBD2 (6 bases). From germline, CDR1 is SGHRS and CDR2 YFSETQ. V gave up 2 bases and J gave up 3 bases, with 9 bases separating them. This CDR3 has 14 residues. CDR3 residues: CASSFSGDYNEQFF. The CDR3, as DNA: TGCGCCAGCAGCTTTTCGGGAGACTACAATGAGCAGTTCTTC.

This chain joins TRBV2 and TRBJ2-1, with 10 nucleotides matching TRBD1. Germline trimming cut 2 bases from V and 6 bases from J; bases unmatched to any gene: 10. The CDR3 loop spans 17 amino acids. Germline V CDR1 and CDR2: SNHLY, FYNNEI. The CDR3: CASSEFTGTGVLNEQFF. In nucleotides, the CDR3 is TGTGCCAGCAGTGAATTTACCGGGACAGGGGTCCTCAATGAGCAGTTCTTC.

This clonotype was detected ten times or more. This sequence joins TRBV7-9 and TRBJ1-6; D gene ambiguous. V lost 1 base and J lost 6, with 4 bases in between. CDR3 size: 13 residues. The V gene's germline CDR1 is SEHNR and CDR2 FQNEAQ (reference sequence). Written as DNA, the CDR3 is TGTGCCAGCAGCTTAGAGGTTAATTCACCCCTCCACTTT. This codes for CASSLEVNSPLHF.

The sample holds many counts of this clonotype. The CDR3 nucleotides read TGTGCCAGCAGTTACTTAGGGGGGCGGACTGAAGCTTTCTTT. Translated, it gives CASSYLGGRTEAFF. The rearrangement joins TRBV6-5 to TRBJ1-1; weak D call: TRBD1 (6 bases). V lost 1 base and J 5 bases, leaving 11 bases between the germline ends. The CDR3 sequence is 14 residues long. Germline assignment: CDR1 MNHEY and CDR2 SVGAGI.

In its sample, this clonotype was seen many times. The chain employs TRBV29-1 and TRBJ2-3; no firm D call. Germline V gene lookup returns CDR1 SQVTM and CDR2 ANQGSEA. V was clipped by 4 bases and J by 4 bases, with 3 bases between them. The length of the CDR3 is 10 residues. The CDR3 here is CSVAPDTQYF. In DNA, the CDR3 is TGCAGCGTTGCCCCAGATACGCAGTATTTT.

Notes on this clonotype: A single base separates this from a much larger clone, so it may be a read error. The chain links TRBV29-1 to TRBJ2-1; D gene unclear. This CDR3 region has 14 residues. Germline V gene sequence: CDR1 SQVTM, CDR2 ANQGSEA. Trimming left V 5 bases short and J 8 bases short, with 19 bases between. In DNA, the CDR3 is TGCAGCGTTAAGTTTCTAACGGAAGACTATGAGCAGTTCTTC. Translation: CSVKFLTEDYEQFF.

This clonotype has ten or more counts. V gene TRBV5-1 combines with J gene TRBJ2-6; maybe TRBD1 (5 bases). From germline, CDR1 is SGHRS and CDR2 YFSETQ. The V and J ends lost 4 bases and 2 bases respectively, with 10 bases between them. The CDR3 runs 15 residues. In nucleotides, the CDR3 is TGCGCCAGCAGCGAAGGGGTCCCTGGGGCCAACGTCCTGACTTTC. Residues: CASSEGVPGANVLTF. Complete variable domain (other parts from reference TRBV5-1 and TRBJ2-6): KAGVTQTPRYLIKTRGQQVTLSCSPISGHRSVSWYQQTPGQGLQFLFEYFSETQRNKGNFPGRFSGRQFSNSRSEMNVSTLELGDSALYLCASSEGVPGANVLTFGAGSRLTVL.

In nucleotides, the CDR3 is TGTGCCAGCAGTGTGGGACTAGCGGGAGTAGAGACCCAGTACTTC. Translation gives CASSVGLAGVETQYF. This chain links TRBV12-3 or TRBV12-4 with TRBJ2-5; TRBD2 matches at 14 bases. The V gene end was trimmed by 5 bases and the J gene end by 4 bases; junction bases not matched to a gene: 3. This CDR3 has 15 amino acids.

The chain is built from TRBV6-5 and TRBJ1-2; no reliable D call. V was shortened by 4 bases and J by 8 bases, with 17 bases between the two germline ends. CDR3 size: 14 residues. Germline CDR1 MNHEY, CDR2 SVGAGI. The CDR3 DNA is TGTGCCAGCAGTTCCCTGGGCCTCGAGTACGGCTACACCTTC. Translating it yields CASSSLGLEYGYTF.

This clonotype was found many times. This chain links TRBV7-9 with TRBJ2-7; 10 bases fit TRBD2. Trimming at V came to 5 bases and at J to 3 bases, leaving 16 bases not matched to a gene. The CDR3 consists of 18 residues. Germline CDR1 SEHNR, CDR2 FQNEAQ (reference sequence). CDR3 sequence: CASSSAGVASGGFYEQYF. CDR3 sequence (DNA): TGTGCCAGCAGCAGCGCAGGGGTGGCTAGCGGGGGATTCTACGAGCAGTACTTC.

This clonotype appeared a few times. The chain combines TRBV2 with TRBJ1-1; 8 positions agree with TRBD1. Germline V gene lookup returns CDR1 SNHLY and CDR2 FYNNEI. This CDR3 spans 12 amino acids. After removal of 6 bases from V and 10 bases from J, the junction contained 7 bases not matched to a gene. The CDR3 sequence: CASREDRVVAFF. CDR3 DNA: TGTGCCAGCAGAGAGGACAGGGTAGTAGCTTTCTTT.

This clonotype came up many times. The chain carries TRBV7-9 and TRBJ1-1; D unresolved. CDR3 size: 18 residues. Germline V CDR1 and CDR2: SEHNR, FQNEAQ (reference sequence). Deletions cut 2 bases from V and 0 bases from J, with 19 bases between. This chain's CDR3 is CASSLIGRNGGMNTEAFF. The CDR3 nucleotides are TGTGCCAGCAGCTTAATTGGGAGAAACGGCGGCATGAACACTGAAGCTTTCTTT.

V gene TRBV5-8 combines with J gene TRBJ2-1; no firm D call. V lost 4 bases and J lost 10, with 15 bases in between. The germline V gene has CDR1 SGHTS and CDR2 YDEGEE. This CDR3 region has 13 residues. The CDR3 DNA reads TGTGCCAGCAGCCCACTCTTGGTGGGGGAGCAGTTCTTC. This codes for CASSPLLVGEQFF.

V gene TRBV19 combines with J gene TRBJ1-5; 10 positions agree with TRBD1. The germline V gene encodes CDR1 LNHDA and CDR2 SQIVND (reference sequence). V shed 7 bases, J shed 4 bases, and the junction held 7 bases outside the gene matches. The length of the CDR3 is 15 residues. CDR3 in DNA: TGTGCCAGTATGAAGGGACAGGGGACGAATCAGCCCCAGCATTTT. This gives the protein CASMKGQGTNQPQHF.

This clonotype was seen only a few times. The chain employs TRBV10-2 and TRBJ1-1; D ambiguous. This CDR3 contains 13 residues. Trimming removed 8 bases at V and 1 base at J, with 11 bases between. Germline values: CDR1 WSHSY, CDR2 SAAADI. CDR3 DNA sequence: TGCGCCAGCGCTGCGATAGGGAACACTGAAGCTTTCTTT. Protein product: CASAAIGNTEAFF.

This clonotype occurred a few times. This chain uses TRBV29-1 with TRBJ1-1; D not certain. This CDR3 has 13 residues. Trimming removed 2 bases at V and 5 bases at J, with 12 bases between. The germline V gene has CDR1 SQVTM and CDR2 ANQGSEA. The CDR3 coding sequence is TGCAGCGTTGAACGGCAGGTGGAGACTGAAGCTTTCTTT. Its translation: CSVERQVETEAFF.

This clonotype was found many times. The chain carries TRBV2 and TRBJ2-3; D is undetermined. Trimming shortened V by 3 bases and J by 4 bases, and 11 bases separated the two germline ends. Germline loops: CDR1 SNHLY, CDR2 FYNNEI. The CDR3 covers 14 residues. The CDR3 bases are TGTGCCAGCAGTGAGAGTGTGGTTTCAGATACGCAGTATTTT. Translated, it gives CASSESVVSDTQYF.

This clonotype was seen repeatedly, ten times or more. This chain joins TRBV20-1 and TRBJ2-7; tentatively, D is TRBD2 (5 bases). Trimming took off 6 bases at V and 2 bases at J, with 11 bases between the two ends. Per germline, CDR1 DFQATT and CDR2 SNEGSKA (reference sequence). The CDR3 spans 12 residues. Written as DNA, the CDR3 is TGCAGTGCCAGGACTGACACCTACGAGCAGTACTTC. It translates to CSARTDTYEQYF.

This clonotype was observed at least ten times. The gene calls are TRBV5-8 and TRBJ2-5; 8 positions match TRBD1. Trimming took 4 bases from V and 4 from J; bases not matched to a gene: 15. Germline CDR1 reads SGHTS; CDR2 reads YDEGEE. The CDR3 has 17 residues. The CDR3 sequence: CASSQFTGQGLGETQYF. Here the CDR3 DNA reads TGTGCCAGCAGCCAATTTACCGGACAGGGCCTTGGAGAGACCCAGTACTTC.

The V gene is TRBV9, the J gene TRBJ2-2; D is possibly TRBD2 (5 bases). The CDR3 has 15 amino acids. Germline CDR1 is SGDLS and CDR2 is YYNGEE. Trimming left V 0 bases short and J 4 bases short, with 10 bases between. CDR3 coding DNA: TGTGCCAGCAGCGTAGCCGCGGGCCCCACCGGGGAGCTGTTTTTT. As protein: CASSVAAGPTGELFF.